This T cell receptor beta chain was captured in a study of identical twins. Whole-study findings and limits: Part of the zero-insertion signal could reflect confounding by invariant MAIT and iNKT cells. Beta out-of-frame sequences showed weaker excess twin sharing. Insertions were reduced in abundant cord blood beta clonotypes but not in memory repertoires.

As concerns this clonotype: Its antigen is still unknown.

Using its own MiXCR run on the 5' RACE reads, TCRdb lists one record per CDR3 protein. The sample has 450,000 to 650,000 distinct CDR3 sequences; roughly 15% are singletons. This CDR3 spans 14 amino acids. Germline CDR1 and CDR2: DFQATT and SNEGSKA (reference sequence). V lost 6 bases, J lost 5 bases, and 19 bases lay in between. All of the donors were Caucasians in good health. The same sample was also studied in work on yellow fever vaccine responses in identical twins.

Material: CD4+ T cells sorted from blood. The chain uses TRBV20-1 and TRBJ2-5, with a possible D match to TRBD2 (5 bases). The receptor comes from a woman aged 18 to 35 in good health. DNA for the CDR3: TGCAGTGCCAGGCTGGGTCGGGGTCAGGAGACCCAGTACTTC. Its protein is CSARLGRGQETQYF.